Presented here are 17 T cell receptor beta chains from one specimen sequenced in a study of tumor and adjacent non-tumor tissue in lung cancer. This sample's RNA came from whole unsorted tissue. This non-tumor lung sample came from over 3 cm beyond the tumor edge. A modified ARM-PCR protocol with three rounds of nested PCR amplified TCRbeta. TCRdb re-called the multiplex PCR reads through MiXCR, storing one row per CDR3 protein. The data show 90,000 to 100,000 distinct CDR3 sequences, 75% to 85% seen once. The sample taken for sequencing was distant non-tumor lung tissue. All receptors derive from a man between 60 and 70 years old with small cell lung cancer.

The gene calls are TRBV29-1 and TRBJ2-7; perhaps TRBD2 as D (6 bases). V lost 6 bases, J lost 6 bases, and 18 bases lay in between. Looked up from germline, CDR1 is SQVTM and CDR2 is ANQGSEA. This CDR3 region has 13 residues. The CDR3 DNA follows: TGCAGCGTCGATGGGGGGACCATCTGCGAGCAGTACTTC. Translation gives CSVDGGTICEQYF.

Notes on this clonotype: The junction departs from germline at one end; a sequencing error may be responsible. The chain couples TRBV20-1 to TRBJ2-5; possible D gene TRBD2, 6 bases. The CDR3 has 16 amino acids. CDR1 DFQATT and CDR2 SNEGSKA come from the germline V gene (reference sequence). The CDR3 nucleotides read TGCAGTGCTAGAGGGAGGGCCTCGTTGAGGCAAGATACCCAGTACTTC. Protein product: CSARGRASLRQDTQYF.

This clonotype has a count of ten or more. The chain is built from TRBV6-2 or TRBV6-3 and TRBJ2-7; D may be TRBD1 (5 bases). Trimming shortened V by 0 bases and J by 6 bases, and 9 bases separated the two germline ends. The CDR3 loop spans 13 amino acids. From germline, CDR1 is MNHEY and CDR2 SVGEGT. This chain's CDR3 is CASSYSREGEQYV. The DNA for the CDR3 is TGTGCCAGCAGTTACTCCAGGGAAGGCGAGCAGTACGTC.

As concerns this clonotype: This sequence may be a read error, since a much larger clone differs from it by one base. The gene calls are TRBV11-2 and TRBJ2-1, with D unresolved. The length of the CDR3 is 15 residues. Germline V CDR1 and CDR2: SGHAT, FQNNGV. The CDR3 loop is CASSLESSRYNEQFF. The CDR3 region has the DNA TGTGCCAGCAGCCTAGAAAGTAGCAGGTACAATGAGCAGTTCTTC. Full variable domain (outside the CDR3, taken from reference TRBV11-2 and TRBJ2-1): EAGVAQSPRYKIIEKRQSVAFWCNPISGHATLYWYQQILGQGPKLLIQFQNNGVVDDSQLPKDRFSAERLKGVDSTLKIQPAKLEDSAVYLCASSLESSRYNEQFFGPGTRLTVL.

On this clonotype: Sequence at one end of the junction differs from germline and may be a read error. This chain connects TRBV11-2 to TRBJ2-1, with 10 bases identical to TRBD2. The germline V gene has CDR1 SGHAT and CDR2 FQNNGV. The CDR3 consists of 19 residues. CDR3 sequence (DNA): TGTGCCAGCAGCTTAGGAGTAGCGGGAGGCTACTACTACTACAATCAGCAGTTCTTC. It codes for CASSLGVAGGYYYYNQQFF.

V usage is TRBV24-1 and J usage is TRBJ2-1, with unresolved D. V lost 4 bases to trimming and J lost 8 bases, with 20 bases between them. From germline, CDR1 is KGHDR and CDR2 SFDVKD. The CDR3 has 16 residues. CDR3: CATSDPDMSPGYEQFF. CDR3 sequence (DNA): TGTGCCACCAGTGACCCCGATATGTCACCTGGGTATGAGCAGTTCTTC.

The rearrangement links TRBV12-3 or TRBV12-4 to TRBJ2-2; TRBD2 agrees at 8 bases. The CDR3 has 15 residues. V was clipped by 4 bases and J by 6 bases; unmatched bases: 7. The CDR3 loop is CASSSGTSASGELFF. The CDR3 nucleotides read TGTGCCAGCAGTTCCGGGACTAGTGCGTCCGGGGAGCTGTTTTTT.

Notes on this clonotype: A read error may account for a junction end that differs from germline. For the CDR3, the DNA is TGTGCCAGCAGTTACCCTTGGGGCGTCTCTGGGGCCAACGTACTGACTTTC. Its protein product is CASSYPWGVSGANVLTF. This chain uses TRBV6-6 with TRBJ2-6; possible D gene TRBD1, 5 bases. Per germline, CDR1 MNHNY and CDR2 SVGAGI (reference sequence). The CDR3 extends over 17 amino acids.

This sequence joins TRBV6-5 and TRBJ2-1; D uncertain. The germline V gene has CDR1 MNHEY and CDR2 SVGAGI. This CDR3 comprises 14 residues. V was pared by 10 bases and J by 8 bases, with 21 bases between. The CDR3 sequence is CAIRSDSPPYEQFF. The CDR3 DNA reads TGTGCCATCAGATCAGACTCCCCCCCTTATGAGCAGTTCTTC.

The chain employs TRBV12-3 or TRBV12-4 and TRBJ2-1, with D possibly TRBD2 on 5 matching bases. Trimming removed 4 bases at V and 5 bases at J, with 12 bases between. CDR3 length: 14 amino acids. The CDR3 DNA reads TGTGCCAGCAGTTCCGGGGATTACGACAATGAGCAGTTCTTC. Amino acid sequence: CASSSGDYDNEQFF.

A remark on this clonotype: The germline gene is not matched at one end of the junction; a read error may be the cause. Here the CDR3 DNA reads TGTGCCAGCAGTGAAGCCTGGGAGGGGCAAATTCAGTACTTT. Its protein product is CASSEAWEGQIQYF. The chain recombines TRBV6-1 with TRBJ2-4; 7 nucleotides agree with TRBD2. Looked up from germline, CDR1 is MNHNS and CDR2 is SASEGT. The CDR3 contains 14 residues.

Concerning this clonotype itself: This likely comes from a read error, as the CDR3 has no conserved phenylalanine or tryptophan at its end. The chain is built from TRBV29-1 and TRBJ2-2; 9 bases agree with TRBD1. Germline V lookup: CDR1 SQVTM, CDR2 ANQGSEA. The CDR3 loop spans 14 amino acids. J was trimmed by 7 bases and V by 4 bases; bases with no gene match: 7. This CDR3 is CSVGQGGYSGELFS. CDR3 DNA sequence: TGCAGCGTTGGACAGGGGGGCTACAGCGGGGAGCTGTTTTCT.

The chain couples TRBV6-1 to TRBJ2-7, with 8 bases matching TRBD1. There are 20 residues in the CDR3. CDR1 is MNHNS, CDR2 SASEGT, per germline. The CDR3 is CASSRYIRGQVRTDFYERYV. The CDR3 DNA sequence: TGTGCCAGCAGTCGTTATATTCGGGGACAGGTCCGAACCGATTTCTACGAGCGGTACGTC.

This clonotype was counted at least ten times. The rearrangement uses TRBV6-2 or TRBV6-3 and TRBJ2-1, with TRBD2 matching over 10 bases. J lost 14 bases, V lost 4 bases, and 5 bases had no gene match. CDR3 size: 12 residues. Looked up from germline, CDR1 is MNHEY and CDR2 is SVGEGT. The CDR3 nucleotides read TGTGCCAGCAGTTCCCCAGCGGGAGGGAAGTTCTTC. This sequence encodes CASSSPAGGKFF.

Comment on this clonotype: The junction does not match germline at one end; this may be a read error. This sequence joins TRBV6-5 and TRBJ2-5; 8 bases align to TRBD2. CDR1 is MNHEY and CDR2 is SVGAGI in the germline V gene. The CDR3 is made up of 14 amino acids. The CDR3 here is CATSYRGGRETQHF. CDR3 sequence (DNA): TGTGCCACCAGTTACCGCGGGGGGCGGGAGACCCAGCACTTC.

Comment on this clonotype: An end of the junction does not agree with germline; a read error may underlie this. The V and J genes are TRBV28 and TRBJ2-1; D gene uncertain. This CDR3 comprises 12 residues. Germline CDR1 and CDR2: MDHEN and SYDVKM. CDR3 residues: CAGRWLYNEQFF. Here the CDR3 DNA reads TGTGCCGGCAGGTGGCTCTACAATGAGCAGTTCTTC.

The chain couples TRBV11-2 to TRBJ2-1; 7 positions match TRBD1. Germline CDR1 reads SGHAT; CDR2 reads FQNNGV. This CDR3 spans 14 amino acids. V shed 9 bases and J 5 bases; nucleotides not matched to a gene: 10. CDR3 nucleotide sequence: TGTGCCAGGGAGAATCGGCAGGGGGACAATGAGCAGTTCTTC. Translation: CARENRQGDNEQFF.